This T cell receptor (beta chain) was sequenced for a study of blood T cells in healthy people across ages. Points from the study as a whole: With unsorted PBMCs, a conclusive comparison of naive versus antigen-experienced cells was not possible.

Using a J-beta primer mix together with a sample-barcoded 5' primer, a second PCR was run for about 6 to 12 cycles. A single record per CDR3 protein comes from TCRdb applying MiXCR to the 5' RACE reads. The data contain some 1.7 million distinct CDR3 sequences, roughly 27% of them singletons. J was trimmed by 6 bases and V by 6 bases; bases with no gene match: 10. The CDR3 sequence is 16 residues long. Per the germline V gene, CDR1 is KGHDR and CDR2 is SFDVKD. This clonotype showed up just a few times. What it binds is not known. The source is a woman aged 25 to 39 in good health. Sample: blood. The rearrangement links TRBV24-1 to TRBJ2-2; 9 nucleotides match TRBD2. The CDR3 DNA reads TGTGCCACCAGTTCCCCAAGCGGGGGGATCGCCGGGGAGCTGTTTTTT. This codes for CATSSPSGGIAGELFF.